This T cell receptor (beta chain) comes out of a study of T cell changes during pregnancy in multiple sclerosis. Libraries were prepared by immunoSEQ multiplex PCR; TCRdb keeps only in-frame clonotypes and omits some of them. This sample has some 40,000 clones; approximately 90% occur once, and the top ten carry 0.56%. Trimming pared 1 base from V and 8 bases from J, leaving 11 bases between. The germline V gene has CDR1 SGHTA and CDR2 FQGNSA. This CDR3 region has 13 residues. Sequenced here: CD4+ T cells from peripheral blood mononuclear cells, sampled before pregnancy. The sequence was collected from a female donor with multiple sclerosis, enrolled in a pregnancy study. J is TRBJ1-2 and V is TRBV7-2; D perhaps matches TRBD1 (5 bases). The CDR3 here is CASSLGTLGGYTF. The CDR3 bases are TGTGCCAGCAGCTTAGGGACACTGGGAGGCTACACCTTC.